The 28 T cell receptor beta chains below all came from one sample that was sequenced in a study of vaccination effects on CD4 cells after COVID-19. Expansion with viral peptide pools was applied to antigen-specific CD4+ T cells by the ViraFEST assay prior to sequencing. CD4+ T cells were isolated after around 10 days of culture. A positive SARS-CoV-2 PCR test fell between March and December 2020. The antigens of these receptors remain unknown. Sequencing was performed with immunoSEQ multiplex PCR; in TCRdb, only in-frame clones are kept and a portion is missing. This sample has about 26,000 clones, with more than 75% found just once. The sample in question was CD4+ T cells from PBMCs cultured with HCoV-NL63 spike peptides, obtained before COVID-19 vaccination. Receptors were obtained from a human donor who had a prior SARS-CoV-2 infection.

This clone was found once. The V gene is TRBV6-5, the J gene TRBJ2-7; D is uncertain. V was trimmed by 4 bases and J by 2 bases, leaving 3 bases between them. The V gene's germline CDR1 is MNHEY and CDR2 SVGAGI. CDR3 length equals 11 residues. The CDR3: CASSWAYEQYF. The CDR3 DNA reads TGTGCCAGCAGTTGGGCCTACGAGCAGTACTTC.

This clone was seen a few times. The chain uses TRBV11-2 and TRBJ2-2; 9 bases fit TRBD2. With 5 bases clipped from V and 1 base from J, the junction kept 2 bases outside the gene matches. CDR3 length: 15 amino acids. Germline V lookup: CDR1 SGHAT, CDR2 FQNNGV. CDR3 sequence: CASSKLAGNTGELFF. The CDR3 DNA reads TGTGCCAGCAGCAAACTAGCGGGGAACACCGGGGAGCTGTTTTTT.

This chain uses TRBV2 with TRBJ1-4, with D possibly matching TRBD1 (5 bases). Germline-derived CDR1 and CDR2 are SNHLY and FYNNEI. Trimming took 5 bases from V and 0 from J, leaving 10 bases between them. This CDR3 contains 15 residues. CDR3: CASSWGDATNEKLFF. Here the CDR3 DNA reads TGTGCCAGCAGTTGGGGGGACGCAACTAATGAAAAACTGTTTTTT.

The genes are TRBV9 and TRBJ1-1, with 7 bases fitting TRBD1. After removal of 7 bases from V and 1 base from J, the junction contained 7 bases not matched to a gene. Germline V lookup: CDR1 SGDLS, CDR2 YYNGEE. CDR3 length: 14 amino acids. The CDR3 sequence: CASCEGQTNTEAFF. CDR3 in DNA: TGTGCCAGCTGTGAGGGACAGACGAACACTGAAGCTTTCTTT.

In this sample, this clone turned up a few times. This chain joins TRBV15 and TRBJ2-3; D unresolved. This CDR3 comprises 14 residues. From germline, CDR1 is LNHNV and CDR2 YYDKDF (reference sequence). The V end was cut by 1 base, the J end by 6 bases, with 11 bases between. DNA of the CDR3: TGTGCCACCAGCAGAGCAACCATCAGGGATACGCAGTATTTT. Its protein product is CATSRATIRDTQYF.

V is TRBV29-1 and J is TRBJ2-3, with D unclear. V was pared by 5 bases and J by 5 bases, with 5 bases between. Looked up from germline, CDR1 is SQVTM and CDR2 is ANQGSEA. CDR3 length equals 10 residues. The CDR3 DNA reads TGCAGCGTTAGCCGAGATACGCAGTATTTT. Protein sequence: CSVSRDTQYF.

The table lists this clone with a count of one. The chain carries TRBV19 and TRBJ2-7; D may correspond to TRBD1 or TRBD2 (5 bases each). V was shortened by 6 bases and J by 2 bases, with 14 bases between the two germline ends. The length of the CDR3 is 14 residues. CDR1 LNHDA and CDR2 SQIVND come from the germline V gene (reference sequence). The DNA of the CDR3 is TGTGCCAGTAGCGGGGCGGCCAGCACCTACGAGCAGTACTTC. It encodes CASSGAASTYEQYF. Full variable domain (remainder filled in from reference TRBV19 and TRBJ2-7): DGGITQSPKYLFRKEGQNVTLSCEQNLNHDAMYWYRQDPGQGLRLIYYSQIVNDFQKGDIAEGYSVSREKKESFPLTVTSAQKNPTAFYLCASSGAASTYEQYFGPGTRLTVT.

To note about this clone: One end of the junction varies from germline; a read error may be responsible. The V gene is TRBV7-7, the J gene TRBJ2-1, with a possible D match to TRBD2 (6 bases). The germline gives CDR1 SSHAT, CDR2 FNYEAQ (reference sequence). CDR3 length: 14 residues. CDR3 region: CASSYAGGIDEQFF. CDR3 in DNA: TGTGCTAGCAGCTACGCCGGAGGGATTGATGAGCAGTTCTTC.

The sample holds a few counts of this clone. V gene TRBV6-6 combines with J gene TRBJ1-6; 8 nucleotides agree with TRBD1. This CDR3 is built from 13 residues. CDR1 and CDR2 from the germline V gene are MNHNY and SVGAGI (reference sequence). V gave up 8 bases and J gave up 8 bases; unmatched junction bases: 5. CDR3 amino acids: CASHRGMDSPLHF. CDR3 DNA sequence: TGTGCCAGCCACAGGGGGATGGATTCACCCCTCCACTTT.

V gene TRBV27 combines with J gene TRBJ1-3; D is uncertain. The CDR3 has 15 amino acids. Germline V gene data show CDR1 as MNHEY and CDR2 as SMNVEV (reference sequence). V was trimmed by 5 bases and J by 4 bases, leaving 15 bases between them. CDR3 sequence reads: CASSTKGFKGNTIYF. The CDR3 DNA reads TGTGCCAGCAGTACAAAGGGCTTTAAGGGAAACACCATATATTTT.

This chain links TRBV11-3 with TRBJ2-2; D gene ambiguous. The CDR3 length is 14 residues. Trimming took 5 bases from V and 3 from J, leaving 10 bases between them. Germline loops: CDR1 SGHNT, CDR2 YENEEA. The CDR3 sequence: CASSPPRHTGELFF. The DNA for the CDR3 is TGTGCCAGCAGCCCCCCGCGACACACCGGGGAGCTGTTTTTT.

The V gene is TRBV30, the J gene TRBJ1-1; 7 bases match TRBD1. The V gene's germline CDR1 is GTSNPN and CDR2 SVGIG (reference sequence). The CDR3 runs to 15 residues. V trimming: 3 bases; J trimming: 3 bases; junction bases outside the gene matches: 10. CDR3 coding DNA: TGTGCCTGGAGACAGAACCGGGACAGCTACACTGAAGCTTTCTTT. Translated, it gives CAWRQNRDSYTEAFF.

The count of this clone is one. The chain couples TRBV5-1 to TRBJ2-5, with D possibly TRBD1 on 6 matching bases. Germline V gene lookup returns CDR1 SGHRS and CDR2 YFSETQ. V shed 0 bases and J shed 4 bases, with 10 bases lying between them. CDR3 length: 14 amino acids. The CDR3 spells CASSLEDSSETQYF. CDR3 sequence (DNA): TGCGCCAGCAGCTTGGAGGACAGTTCAGAGACCCAGTACTTC.

The chain is built from TRBV7-3 and TRBJ2-1, with 13 positions matching TRBD2. V dropped 5 bases and J dropped 5; count of bases not matched to a gene: 9. Looked up from germline, CDR1 is SGHTA and CDR2 is FQGTGA. The length of the CDR3 is 17 residues. The CDR3 loop reads CASSPTPGLAGDNEQFF. Here the CDR3 DNA reads TGTGCCAGCAGCCCAACGCCCGGACTAGCGGGGGACAATGAGCAGTTCTTC.

The chain uses TRBV4-2 and TRBJ1-5; TRBD1 aligns across 7 bases. Germline values: CDR1 LGHNA, CDR2 YNFKEQ. The J segment lost 0 bases and the V segment lost 0 bases, leaving 11 bases of the junction unmatched. The CDR3 has 19 residues. The CDR3 reads CASSQEGIGTAASNQPQHF. Written as DNA, the CDR3 is TGTGCCAGCAGCCAAGAAGGAATTGGGACAGCCGCTAGCAATCAGCCCCAGCATTTT.

This clone was observed a few times. The chain has TRBV5-6 and TRBJ2-7; the D is unclear. Per the germline V gene, CDR1 is SGHDT and CDR2 is YYEEEE. CDR3 length: 13 amino acids. The V and J ends lost 5 bases and 3 bases respectively, with 12 bases between them. CDR3 bases: TGTGCCAGCAGTCCTGGAGCACTCTACGAGCAGTACTTC. The encoded protein is CASSPGALYEQYF.

V is TRBV3-1 (or the pseudogene TRBV3-2) and J is TRBJ1-2, with a tentative D call TRBD1 (6 bases). V lost 1 base and J 8 bases, leaving 17 bases between the germline ends. The CDR3 spans 15 residues. Germline assignment: CDR1 LGHDT and CDR2 YNNKEL (reference sequence). CDR3 residues: CASSQGTATPWGYTF. For the CDR3, the DNA is TGTGCCAGCAGCCAAGGGACAGCCACCCCGTGGGGCTACACCTTC.

This chain connects TRBV6-4 to TRBJ1-1, with 9 bases aligning to TRBD1. Germline assignment: CDR1 MRHNA and CDR2 SNTAGT. V was clipped by 6 bases and J by 2 bases; unmatched bases: 7. The CDR3 is made up of 15 amino acids. This chain's CDR3 is CASRVTGGGNTEAFF. CDR3 DNA: TGTGCCAGCAGAGTAACAGGGGGCGGCAACACTGAAGCTTTCTTT.

This clone came up a few times. CDR3 amino acids: CASSSRPEGSETQYF. As DNA, the CDR3 is TGTGCCAGCAGCTCCCGGCCGGAGGGGTCAGAGACCCAGTACTTC. This chain uses TRBV5-4 with TRBJ2-5, with D possibly matching TRBD2 (6 bases). The V and J ends lost 3 bases and 4 bases respectively, with 16 bases between them. Germline loops: CDR1 SGHNT, CDR2 YYREEE (reference sequence). This CDR3 is built from 15 residues.

The CDR3 protein is CSAGAGETQYF. The CDR3 DNA reads as TGCAGTGCCGGAGCGGGCGAGACCCAGTACTTC. The chain employs TRBV20-1 and TRBJ2-5; a weak D match, TRBD2 (6 bases). CDR3 length: 11 amino acids. CDR1 is DFQATT, CDR2 SNEGSKA, per germline (reference sequence). V was trimmed by 6 bases and J by 5 bases, leaving 10 bases between them.

This clone came up a few times. V is TRBV24-1 and J is TRBJ2-3; a weak D match, TRBD1 (6 bases). The CDR3 length is 15 residues. Germline V lookup: CDR1 KGHDR, CDR2 SFDVKD. The V end was cut by 2 bases, the J end by 5 bases, with 13 bases between. In DNA form, the CDR3 reads TGTGCCACCAGTGATTCACAGGGTGGGAAAGATACGCAGTATTTT. The encoded protein is CATSDSQGGKDTQYF.

The genes are TRBV19 and TRBJ2-5, with 8 bases matching TRBD2. J was trimmed by 7 bases and V by 4 bases; bases with no gene match: 5. Germline values: CDR1 LNHDA, CDR2 SQIVND (reference sequence). CDR3 length: 13 amino acids. In DNA form, the CDR3 reads TGTGCCAGTAGTACCACACGGGGGGGGACCCAGTACTTC. It translates to CASSTTRGGTQYF.

The chain has TRBV19 and TRBJ2-1, with D hard to call. The germline V gene has CDR1 LNHDA and CDR2 SQIVND (reference sequence). This CDR3 has 13 amino acids. V dropped 1 base and J dropped 10 bases, with 11 bases sitting between them. The CDR3 protein is CASSIADPTEQFF. CDR3 DNA sequence: TGTGCCAGTAGTATAGCTGATCCTACGGAGCAGTTCTTC.

This chain links TRBV9 with TRBJ1-1; D ambiguous. Deletions cut 0 bases from V and 1 base from J, with 4 bases between. This CDR3 is built from 13 residues. Germline CDR1 is SGDLS and CDR2 is YYNGEE. CDR3 amino acids: CASSVAGNTEAFF. In nucleotides, the CDR3 is TGTGCCAGCAGCGTAGCTGGGAACACTGAAGCTTTCTTT.

This clone came up a few times. The CDR3 reads CSASRPLSTDTQYF. The CDR3 DNA sequence: TGCAGTGCTAGTCGACCCCTTAGCACAGATACGCAGTATTTT. The V call is TRBV20-1, the J call TRBJ2-3; no definite D call. This CDR3 comprises 14 residues. Looked up from germline, CDR1 is DFQATT and CDR2 is SNEGSKA (reference sequence). V lost 3 bases to trimming and J lost 0 bases, with 10 bases between them.

This chain joins TRBV4-1 and TRBJ1-4; 8 bases fit TRBD1. Germline trimming cut 5 bases from V and 7 bases from J; bases unmatched to any gene: 6. Per the germline V gene, CDR1 is MGHRA and CDR2 is YSYEKL. This CDR3 spans 14 amino acids. The chain's CDR3 is CASSRAGTGEKLFF. The CDR3 coding sequence is TGCGCCAGCAGCAGAGCCGGGACAGGTGAAAAACTGTTTTTT.

The CDR3 sequence is CASSPLGGEETQYF. CDR3 nucleotides: TGTGCCAGCAGCCCCCTAGGGGGGGAAGAGACCCAGTACTTC. The J gene is TRBJ2-5, the V gene TRBV3-1 (or the pseudogene TRBV3-2), with D tentatively TRBD2 (7 bases). The V end was cut by 4 bases, the J end by 3 bases, with 12 bases between. The CDR3 extends over 14 amino acids. Germline assignment: CDR1 LGHDT and CDR2 YNNKEL (reference sequence).

This chain links TRBV7-9 with TRBJ2-2; a weak D match, TRBD2 (5 bases). The germline gives CDR1 SEHNR, CDR2 FQNEAQ (reference sequence). This CDR3 contains 17 residues. Deletions cut 5 bases from V and 3 bases from J, with 19 bases between. The CDR3 region is CASSLSSLARYTGELFF. The CDR3 coding sequence is TGTGCCAGCAGCCTATCCTCCCTAGCACGGTACACCGGGGAGCTGTTTTTT.